This entry is about one T cell receptor (beta chain). Lacking the conserved final phenylalanine or tryptophan, this CDR3 likely reflects a read error. The sample comes from a study of blood T cells in healthy people across ages. Combining a sample-barcoded 5' primer with a J-beta primer mix, a second PCR ran for 7 to 11 cycles. Each cDNA molecule was tagged by a template-switch adaptor with 12 random nucleotides. TCRdb re-called the 5' RACE reads through MiXCR, storing one row per CDR3 protein. The table shows 910,000 or so distinct CDR3 sequences, with roughly 51% occurring only once. With V trimmed by 3 bases and J by 5 bases, 6 bases remained unmatched. The CDR3 length is 15 residues. Germline V gene data show CDR1 as SGDLS and CDR2 as YYNGEE.

This chain uses TRBV9 with TRBJ2-3; 10 bases line up with TRBD2. The clonotype was recovered from a woman aged 55-75 years in good health. Sample: blood. The CDR3 spells CASSAPGLAIDTQYL. In DNA form, the CDR3 reads TGTGCCAGCAGCGCTCCGGGACTAGCGATAGATACGCAGTATTTG.